What follows are 30 T cell receptor beta chains derived from one specimen sequenced in a study of siplizumab effects on memory and regulatory T cells. The protocol was immunoSEQ multiplex PCR, while the TCRdb copy is restricted to in-frame clones and leaves out a portion. The repertoire consists of about 72,000 clones, with roughly nine tenths occurring once and the leading ten covering approximately 31%. The sample consisted of CD8+ T cells sorted from blood. Source of these receptors: a human donor in good health.

The rearrangement links TRBV21-1 to TRBJ2-5; TRBD1 is the table's D call, not checked against the DNA. TRBV21-1 is termed a pseudogene. The CDR3 runs to 14 residues. CDR3 sequence: CASLIRGLQETQYF. The CDR3 DNA follows: TGTGCCAGCCTAATCAGGGGATTACAAGAGACCCAGTACTTC.

DNA for the CDR3: TGTGCCAGCAGCTTGGGAGACAGGGCGGGTGAGCAGTTCTTC. It is translated as CASSLGDRAGEQFF. The rearrangement links TRBV5-6 to TRBJ2-1, with 7 bases that match TRBD1. The germline CDR1 and CDR2 sequences are SGHDT and YYEEEE. V lost 0 bases to trimming and J lost 9 bases; unmatched junction nucleotides: 6. The CDR3 extends over 14 amino acids.

The V and J genes are TRBV27 and TRBJ1-3; TRBD1 agrees at 8 bases. Germline lookup yields CDR1 MNHEY and CDR2 SMNVEV (reference sequence). The CDR3 is made up of 15 amino acids. Trimming took 6 bases from V and 0 from J; bases not matched to a gene: 4. CDR3: CASSRDRSSGNTIYF. The CDR3 nucleotides read TGTGCCAGCAGCCGGGACAGGAGCTCTGGAAACACCATATATTTT.

V is TRBV9 and J is TRBJ1-1, with D possibly TRBD1 on 6 matching bases. V was cut by 2 bases and J by 5 bases, with 16 bases left in between. CDR3 length equals 15 residues. Germline assignment: CDR1 SGDLS and CDR2 YYNGEE. The CDR3 region is CASSVSGATGTEAFF. For the CDR3, the DNA is TGTGCCAGCAGCGTTTCGGGGGCAACTGGGACTGAAGCTTTCTTT.

The chain recombines TRBV6-6 with TRBJ2-7, with D unclear. The CDR3 extends over 13 amino acids. Germline V gene data show CDR1 as MNHNY and CDR2 as SVGAGI (reference sequence). V was pared by 5 bases and J by 2 bases, with 10 bases between. This chain's CDR3 is CASSLMDPYEQYF. CDR3 in DNA: TGTGCCAGCAGTCTTATGGACCCCTACGAGCAGTACTTC.

The chain couples TRBV5-1 to TRBJ2-7; D is undetermined. V was pared by 5 bases and J by 7 bases, with 19 bases between. This CDR3 has 14 amino acids. CDR1 SGHRS and CDR2 YFSETQ come from the germline V gene. For the CDR3, the DNA is TGCGCCAGCAGTCTGTGGGGTGCCCGAAAAGAGCAGTACTTC. Its protein product is CASSLWGARKEQYF.

In DNA, the CDR3 is TGCGCCAGCAGCTTGGGGTTCTCCTACGAGCAGTACTTC. It codes for CASSLGFSYEQYF. This rearrangement joins TRBV5-1 to TRBJ2-7; D is unresolved. Germline values: CDR1 SGHRS, CDR2 YFSETQ. The CDR3 is made up of 13 amino acids. V gave up 0 bases and J gave up 0 bases, with 4 bases separating them.

This clone was counted a few times. This rearrangement joins TRBV7-9 to TRBJ2-7; D unclear. CDR1 is SEHNR and CDR2 is FQNEAQ in the germline V gene (reference sequence). The ends were cut back, 7 bases at V and 3 bases at J, with 13 bases in the middle. CDR3 length: 13 amino acids. The CDR3 DNA reads TGTGCCAGCACCTCACCCCAGGACTACGAGCAGTACTTC. Its translation is CASTSPQDYEQYF.

This clone was seen more than once but under ten times. CDR3 loop: CASSPSGGSLDEQFF. Written as DNA, the CDR3 is TGCGCCAGCAGCCCGTCGGGGGGATCCCTTGATGAGCAGTTCTTC. V and J are TRBV4-1 and TRBJ2-1, with 7 bases identical to TRBD2. From germline, CDR1 is MGHRA and CDR2 YSYEKL. The CDR3 runs to 15 residues. With V trimmed by 4 bases and J by 8 bases, 11 bases remained unmatched.

This clone was picked up a small number of times. The chain recombines TRBV11-2 with TRBJ2-1, with a tentative D call TRBD2 (5 bases). This CDR3 is built from 12 residues. CDR1 is SGHAT, CDR2 FQNNGV, per germline. V lost 5 bases to trimming and J lost 9 bases, with 11 bases between them. CDR3 in DNA: TGTGCCAGCAGCCGATGGACTGTTGAGCAGTTCTTC. This translates into CASSRWTVEQFF.

This clone has only one observation. The genes are TRBV2 and TRBJ2-5; TRBD2 matches at 14 bases. The CDR3 sequence is 18 residues long. Trimming at V came to 7 bases and at J to 5 bases, leaving 15 bases not matched to a gene. Per the germline V gene, CDR1 is SNHLY and CDR2 is FYNNEI. CDR3 region: CASTRGTSGREESETQYF. The CDR3 coding sequence is TGTGCCAGCACCAGAGGGACTAGCGGGAGAGAGGAAAGCGAGACCCAGTACTTC.

The chain has TRBV5-4 and TRBJ2-7, with 7 bases fitting TRBD1. The CDR3 runs 14 residues. Unmatched junction bases numbered 2, after V lost 0 bases and J lost 2 bases. Germline-derived CDR1 and CDR2 are SGHNT and YYREEE (reference sequence). DNA for the CDR3: TGTGCCAGCAGCTTGGATGGGACAGCCTACGAGCAGTACTTC. Its translation is CASSLDGTAYEQYF.

V and J are TRBV28 and TRBJ2-1, with 10 bases fitting TRBD2. Unmatched junction bases numbered 12, after V lost 6 bases and J lost 4 bases. The V gene's germline CDR1 is MDHEN and CDR2 SYDVKM. CDR3 length: 17 amino acids. CDR3 sequence reads: CASSLLLAGPTYNEQFF. DNA of the CDR3: TGTGCCAGCAGCCTTCTACTAGCGGGGCCGACGTACAATGAGCAGTTCTTC.

The chain has TRBV6-5 and TRBJ2-7; maybe TRBD1 (6 bases). The V and J ends lost 2 bases and 4 bases respectively, with 9 bases between them. The germline V gene has CDR1 MNHEY and CDR2 SVGAGI. This CDR3 region has 13 residues. CDR3 nucleotides: TGTGCCAGCAGTTACGGACAGATATACGAGCAGTACTTC. It encodes CASSYGQIYEQYF.

In DNA form, the CDR3 reads TGTGCCATCAGTGAAACGGAAGAACAATTCACCGGGGAGCTGTTTTTT. Translation gives CAISETEEQFTGELFF. The genes are TRBV10-3 and TRBJ2-2; D gene unclear. V was pared by 3 bases and J by 4 bases, with 15 bases between. Germline loops: CDR1 ENHRY, CDR2 SYGVKD. This CDR3 spans 16 amino acids.

The chain combines TRBV5-5 with TRBJ2-7; 9 bases are a match to TRBD1. This CDR3 contains 14 residues. V shed 5 bases and J 0 bases; nucleotides not matched to a gene: 3. Germline-derived CDR1 and CDR2 are SGHKS and YYEKEE (reference sequence). In DNA, the CDR3 is TGTGCCAGCAGAGGGACAGGGAACTCCTACGAGCAGTACTTC. It translates to CASRGTGNSYEQYF.

V usage is TRBV6-1 and J usage is TRBJ2-3; D gene unclear. Per germline, CDR1 MNHNS and CDR2 SASEGT. The CDR3 spans 16 residues. V was shortened by 1 base and J by 4 bases, with 15 bases between the two germline ends. CDR3 DNA sequence: TGTGCCAGCAGTGAAGAAGGGTCCCTCACCCCAGATACGCAGTATTTT. This translates into CASSEEGSLTPDTQYF.

This chain joins TRBV19 and TRBJ2-7; 8 nucleotides line up with TRBD1. The germline CDR1 and CDR2 sequences are LNHDA and SQIVND (reference sequence). This CDR3 has 17 amino acids. With V trimmed by 2 bases and J by 2 bases, 11 bases remained unmatched. The DNA for the CDR3 is TGTGCCAGTAGTATACAATGGGCGGGACAGGAAGCCTACGAGCAGTACTTC. This translates into CASSIQWAGQEAYEQYF.

On this clone: The junction does not match germline at one end; this may be a read error. CDR3 nucleotides: TGTGCCACCAGCGGAGACCCAAAGGACAGTCCCGACTATGGCTACACCTTC. Translating it yields CATSGDPKDSPDYGYTF. The chain couples TRBV15 to TRBJ1-2, with a weak D call TRBD1 (6 bases). Per germline, CDR1 LNHNV and CDR2 YYDKDF (reference sequence). CDR3 length equals 17 residues.

V gene TRBV7-9 combines with J gene TRBJ2-7; TRBD1 agrees at 9 bases. Trimming at V came to 4 bases and at J to 5 bases, leaving 9 bases not matched to a gene. The CDR3 runs 15 residues. CDR1 is SEHNR and CDR2 is FQNEAQ in the germline V gene (reference sequence). The CDR3 DNA is TGTGCCAGCAGCTCCGGGACAGGGATAATCGACGAGCAGTACTTC. This gives the protein CASSSGTGIIDEQYF. Full variable domain (missing parts from reference TRBV7-9 and TRBJ2-7): DTGVSQNPRHKITKRGQNVTFRCDPISEHNRLYWYRQTLGQGPEFLTYFQNEAQLEKSRLLSDRFSAERPKGSFSTLEIQRTEQGDSAMYLCASSSGTGIIDEQYFGPGTRLTVT.

This clone was detected a few times. A junction boundary mismatches the germline segment, possibly from a read error. V is TRBV5-1 and J is TRBJ2-5, with D perhaps matching TRBD1 (6 bases). Germline assignment: CDR1 SGHRS and CDR2 YFSETQ. CDR3 length: 16 residues. In DNA, the CDR3 is TGCGCCAGCAGCTCCCACTATGGACAGAACCAGGAGACCCAGTACTTC. Residues: CASSSHYGQNQETQYF.

V is TRBV13 and J is TRBJ1-6, with unresolved D. Germline-derived CDR1 and CDR2 are PRHDT and FYEKMQ (reference sequence). The CDR3 length is 15 residues. The V gene lost 5 bases and the J gene lost 4 bases, with 12 bases spanning the gap. CDR3 nucleotides: TGTGCCAGCAGCCTCACGGCACTGTATAATTCACCCCTCCACTTT. Its protein is CASSLTALYNSPLHF.

The chain has TRBV21-1 and TRBJ2-7; the DNA was not compared with TRBD2, the D call given in the table. TRBV21-1 is termed a pseudogene. CDR3 length equals 17 residues. The CDR3 region is CASSNKRVGDGFGVQYF. The DNA of the CDR3 is TGTGCCAGCAGCAATAAGAGGGTCGGAGATGGTTTTGGGGTGCAGTACTTC.

J is TRBJ2-7 and V is TRBV28, with no clear D. Trimming pared 5 bases from V and 4 bases from J, leaving 6 bases between. CDR3 length: 11 residues. Germline CDR1 MDHEN, CDR2 SYDVKM. The CDR3 DNA reads TGTGCCAGCAGTCCCCAATACGAGCAGTACTTC. Translation gives CASSPQYEQYF.

The chain recombines TRBV7-9 with TRBJ1-4; D possibly corresponds to TRBD1 (5 bases). Trimming left V 5 bases short and J 8 bases short, with 27 bases between. The CDR3 runs 18 residues. Germline values: CDR1 SEHNR, CDR2 FQNEAQ (reference sequence). The CDR3 region has the DNA TGTGCCAGCAGCCTTAGTGCGGGACCGACCAGACCAAGCGAAAAACTGTTTTTT. This codes for CASSLSAGPTRPSEKLFF.

V and J are TRBV29-1 and TRBJ2-2; 13 nucleotides match TRBD2. The CDR3 consists of 15 residues. In germline, CDR1 is SQVTM, CDR2 ANQGSEA. V gave up 7 bases and J gave up 4 bases; unmatched junction bases: 6. The CDR3 protein is CSGEGTSGVTGELFF. The DNA for the CDR3 is TGCAGCGGGGAGGGGACTAGCGGGGTCACCGGGGAGCTGTTTTTT.

The rearrangement uses TRBV25-1 and TRBJ2-1; a weak D match, TRBD1 (5 bases). Trimming removed 6 bases from V and 4 bases from J, with 16 bases in between. The germline gives CDR1 MGHDK, CDR2 SYGVNS. The CDR3 is 15 residues long. The CDR3 spells CASSELPGPYNEQFF. In DNA form, the CDR3 reads TGTGCCAGCAGCGAACTCCCAGGGCCTTACAATGAGCAGTTCTTC.

This clone appeared once. The chain has TRBV5-5 and TRBJ2-5; possible D gene TRBD1, 6 bases. This CDR3 is 16 amino acids long. Trimming took 3 bases from V and 1 from J, leaving 16 bases between them. The V gene's germline CDR1 is SGHKS and CDR2 YYEKEE (reference sequence). The CDR3 here is CASSSPRDTIQETQYF. The CDR3 DNA reads TGTGCCAGCAGCTCTCCAAGGGACACAATCCAAGAGACCCAGTACTTC.

The J gene is TRBJ2-1, the V gene TRBV19; TRBD2 matches 8 bases. There are 15 residues in the CDR3. Germline trimming cut 5 bases from V and 7 bases from J; bases unmatched to any gene: 10. Looked up from germline, CDR1 is LNHDA and CDR2 is SQIVND (reference sequence). The CDR3 DNA follows: TGTGCCAGTAGTCACCCGAGAGGCGGGGGGAATGAGCAGTTCTTC. Its translation is CASSHPRGGGNEQFF.

The chain uses TRBV29-1 and TRBJ2-7, with 7 nucleotides matching TRBD2. Trimming took 5 bases from V and 0 from J; bases not matched to a gene: 4. CDR3 length: 13 residues. The germline gives CDR1 SQVTM, CDR2 ANQGSEA. In DNA, the CDR3 is TGCAGCGTTTGGCGGGGGACCTCCTACGAGCAGTACTTC. Amino acid sequence: CSVWRGTSYEQYF.